These T cell receptor beta chains were read from a single sample in a study of blood T cells in healthy people across ages. TCRdb re-called the 5' RACE reads with MiXCR, one entry per CDR3 protein. The sample consists of hundreds of thousands of distinct CDR3 sequences, 47% of them appearing once. Sequencing was performed on blood. All receptors come from a man older than 75 in good health. The CDR3 runs from the conserved cysteine through the conserved F or W. A D gene is named only where the DNA matches it firmly. Clone size is shown for a subset of rows, as once, few, many or a class of expanded clone.

TRBV10-3	TRBD2	TRBJ2-7	.	CAIGLRGYEQYF	TGTGCCATCGGGCTGCGGGGGTACGAGCAGTACTTC
TRBV7-9	TRBD1	TRBJ1-6	.	CASSYQTGKNSPLHF	TGTGCCAGCAGCTATCAGACAGGGAAAAATTCACCCCTCCACTTT
TRBV6-6	TRBD2	TRBJ2-1	many	CASSYGTSGPYNEQFF	TGTGCCAGCAGTTACGGGACTAGCGGACCCTACAATGAGCAGTTCTTC
TRBV6-1	.	TRBJ1-5	few	CASTGSSGNQPQHF	TGTGCCAGCACAGGGAGCTCGGGCAATCAGCCCCAGCATTTT
TRBV5-1	TRBD2	TRBJ2-4	many	CASSRTSRNIQYF	TGCGCCAGCAGCAGGACTAGCCGGAACATTCAGTACTTC
TRBV20-1	.	TRBJ2-3	.	CSAWGGTAQDTQYF	TGCAGTGCTTGGGGGGGGACAGCCCAAGATACGCAGTATTTT
TRBV6-1	TRBD2	TRBJ2-5	.	CASREGNIAVETQYF	TGTGCCAGCCGGGAGGGGAATATCGCGGTAGAGACCCAGTACTTC
TRBV12-5	TRBD2	TRBJ2-4	.	CASGSPLAGLAKNIQYF	TGTGCTAGTGGTTCCCCTTTAGCGGGGTTAGCCAAAAACATTCAGTACTTC
TRBV9	TRBD2	TRBJ2-7	.	CASSGSVAGGQDEQYF	TGTGCCAGCAGCGGCTCAGTAGCGGGGGGGCAGGATGAGCAGTACTTC
TRBV6-5	.	TRBJ2-1	many	CASSYAGQGVAGGPNEQFF	TGTGCCAGCAGTTACGCAGGACAGGGGGTAGCGGGAGGGCCGAATGAGCAGTTCTTC
TRBV20-1	TRBD2	TRBJ2-5	.	CSARGPAGGRSGQETQYF	TGCAGTGCTAGAGGGCCAGCGGGAGGGCGAAGTGGCCAAGAGACCCAGTACTTC
TRBV28	TRBD1	TRBJ2-7	.	CASRKQGVGTGGEQYF	TGTGCCAGCAGAAAACAGGGTGTTGGGACAGGAGGCGAGCAGTACTTC
TRBV5-1	TRBD1	TRBJ2-7	.	CASALRQGPDEQYF	TGCGCCAGCGCCCTTCGACAGGGTCCCGACGAGCAGTACTTC
TRBV20-1	TRBD2	TRBJ2-1	.	CSATPLAVSYNEQFF	TGCAGTGCTACCCCACTAGCGGTCTCCTACAATGAGCAGTTCTTC
TRBV7-9	.	TRBJ2-7	.	CASTRGGTYNEQYF	TGTGCCAGCACTAGGGGCGGGACCTACAATGAGCAGTACTTC
TRBV7-2	TRBD2	TRBJ2-5	.	CASSLTAGIQETQYF	TGTGCCAGCAGCTTAACAGCGGGGATACAAGAGACCCAGTACTTC
TRBV20-1	.	TRBJ1-2	.	CSASSGSAGCTF	TGCAGTGCTAGTAGTGGATCGGCTGGCTGCACCTTC
TRBV7-2	TRBD2	TRBJ2-3	.	CASSWTSGVADTQYF	TGTGCCAGCAGCTGGACTAGCGGGGTTGCAGATACGCAGTATTTT
TRBV20-1	.	TRBJ2-3	once	CSAPTVPSTDTQYF	TGCAGTGCTCCGACAGTCCCTAGCACAGATACGCAGTATTTT
TRBV7-9	.	TRBJ2-1	.	CASSPGVKEQFF	TGTGCCAGCAGCCCTGGAGTCAAGGAGCAGTTCTTC
TRBV6-6	TRBD1	TRBJ2-1	.	CASSYTGGSYKEQFF	TGTGCCAGCAGTTACACAGGGGGCTCCTACAAGGAGCAGTTCTTC
TRBV10-3	TRBD1	TRBJ2-7	.	CAGGTGGGEQYF	TGTGCCGGGGGGACAGGGGGCGGCGAGCAGTACTTC
TRBV7-2	TRBD2	TRBJ2-7	.	CASSLRLAGNSYEQYF	TGTGCCAGCAGCCTCAGACTAGCGGGGAACTCCTACGAGCAGTACTTC
TRBV20-1	.	TRBJ1-5	many	CSAGDLSGNQPQHF	TGCAGTGCCGGGGATTTGTCGGGCAATCAGCCCCAGCATTTT
TRBV29-1	TRBD1	TRBJ2-7	.	CSVVGGTGGLYEQYF	TGCAGCGTTGTAGGCGGGACAGGGGGCTTGTACGAGCAGTACTTC
TRBV29-1	.	TRBJ2-3	once	CSAGTAKRDTQYF	TGCAGCGCCGGGACTGCTAAGCGAGATACGCAGTATTTT
TRBV27	TRBD2	TRBJ2-1	.	CASSSTSEGEQFF	TGTGCCAGCAGCTCTACTAGCGAGGGTGAGCAGTTCTTC
TRBV20-1	TRBD2	TRBJ2-7	many	CSARMASGSYEQYF	TGCAGTGCTAGAATGGCTAGCGGTTCTTACGAGCAGTACTTC
TRBV7-8	.	TRBJ2-3	.	CASSHPPQDTQYF	TGTGCCAGCAGCCATCCCCCTCAAGATACGCAGTATTTT
TRBV6-2/TRBV6-3	TRBD1	TRBJ2-4	.	CASRGAGTGAKNIQYF	TGTGCCAGCAGAGGTGCCGGGACAGGGGCCAAAAACATTCAGTACTTC
TRBV12-3/TRBV12-4	.	TRBJ2-1	few	CASSLSRVNEQFF	TGTGCCAGCAGTTTAAGTAGGGTGAATGAGCAGTTCTTC
TRBV6-2/TRBV6-3	TRBD1	TRBJ1-4	.	CASSFDRVSGKLFF	TGTGCCAGCAGTTTTGACAGGGTATCCGGAAAACTGTTTTTT
TRBV6-2/TRBV6-3	.	TRBJ2-4	.	CASRPIVAKNIQYF	TGTGCCAGCCGGCCGATAGTAGCCAAAAACATTCAGTACTTC
TRBV7-9	TRBD1	TRBJ2-1	many	CASSSTGAKNNEQFF	TGTGCCAGCAGCTCGACAGGGGCGAAGAACAATGAGCAGTTCTTC
TRBV12-3/TRBV12-4	.	TRBJ2-4	few	CASSPSSSRLAKNIQYF	TGTGCCAGCAGTCCCTCGTCCAGCCGGCTAGCCAAAAACATTCAGTACTTC
TRBV6-5	.	TRBJ2-3	many	CASSLAGAVQDTQYF	TGTGCCAGCAGTTTGGCAGGGGCCGTTCAAGATACGCAGTATTTT
TRBV6-5	.	TRBJ2-1	many	CASSSSTASSYNEQFF	TGTGCCAGCAGCTCATCGACAGCAAGCTCCTACAATGAGCAGTTCTTC
TRBV7-3	.	TRBJ2-3	.	CASSVTRVDTQYF	TGTGCCAGCAGCGTTACAAGGGTTGATACGCAGTATTTT
TRBV7-2	TRBD1	TRBJ2-5	once	CASSTRDRSLQYF	TGTGCCAGCAGCACCCGGGACAGGAGCCTTCAGTACTTC
TRBV6-1	.	TRBJ1-2	few	CASSEDRDHYGYTF	TGTGCCAGCAGTGAAGACAGGGACCACTATGGCTACACCTTC
TRBV24-1	.	TRBJ2-3	.	CATSDRGSSSTDTQYF	TGTGCCACCAGTGATCGGGGATCGTCTAGCACAGATACGCAGTATTTT
TRBV20-1	.	TRBJ2-1	few	CSARDIKGNEQFF	TGCAGTGCTAGAGATATAAAGGGAAATGAGCAGTTCTTC
TRBV6-2/TRBV6-3	.	TRBJ2-7	.	CASGREGYNEQYF	TGTGCCAGCGGCAGGGAAGGTTACAATGAGCAGTACTTC
TRBV20-1	TRBD1	TRBJ2-7	.	CSTGQGYNEQYF	TGCAGTACGGGACAGGGTTACAATGAGCAGTACTTC
TRBV6-2/TRBV6-3	.	TRBJ2-1	.	CASSQFGRNEQFF	TGTGCCAGCAGTCAATTTGGACGAAATGAGCAGTTCTTC
TRBV7-6	TRBD1	TRBJ2-7	.	CASSLADRIYEQYF	TGTGCCAGCAGCTTAGCGGACAGGATCTACGAGCAGTACTTC
TRBV20-1	.	TRBJ2-5	.	CSAYPGAGKQETQYF	TGCAGTGCTTACCCAGGGGCAGGGAAGCAAGAGACCCAGTACTTC
TRBV6-5	.	TRBJ2-7	.	CASSYKSSYNEQYF	TGTGCCAGCAGTTACAAGAGCTCCTACAATGAGCAGTACTTC
TRBV18	TRBD2	TRBJ2-1	few	CASSQGLAGANEQFF	TGTGCCAGCTCACAGGGACTAGCGGGGGCCAATGAGCAGTTCTTC
TRBV7-9	TRBD2	TRBJ2-1	many	CASSLKKAGVGNEQFF	TGTGCCAGCAGCTTAAAAAAGGCGGGAGTCGGAAATGAGCAGTTCTTC
TRBV5-1	.	TRBJ1-1	many	CASSSVTASNTEAFF	TGCGCCAGCAGCTCTGTGACGGCCTCGAACACTGAAGCTTTCTTT